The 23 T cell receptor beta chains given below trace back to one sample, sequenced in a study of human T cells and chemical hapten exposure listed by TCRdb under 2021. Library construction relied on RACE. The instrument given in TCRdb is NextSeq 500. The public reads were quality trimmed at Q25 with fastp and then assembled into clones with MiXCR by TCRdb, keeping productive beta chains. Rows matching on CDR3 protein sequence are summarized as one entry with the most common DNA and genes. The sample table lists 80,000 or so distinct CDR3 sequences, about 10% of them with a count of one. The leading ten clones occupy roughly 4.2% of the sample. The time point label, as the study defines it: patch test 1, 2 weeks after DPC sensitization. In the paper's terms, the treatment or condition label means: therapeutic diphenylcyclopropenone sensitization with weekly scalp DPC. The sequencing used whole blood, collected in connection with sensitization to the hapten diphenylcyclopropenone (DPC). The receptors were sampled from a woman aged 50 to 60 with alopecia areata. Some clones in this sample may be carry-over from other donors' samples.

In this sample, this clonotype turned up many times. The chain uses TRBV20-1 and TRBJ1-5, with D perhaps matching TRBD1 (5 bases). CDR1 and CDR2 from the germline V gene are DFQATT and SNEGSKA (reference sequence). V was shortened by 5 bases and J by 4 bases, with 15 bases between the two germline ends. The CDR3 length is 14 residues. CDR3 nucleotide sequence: TGCAGTGCTGGGGGTAGGGTTAGTAATCAGCCCCAGCATTTT. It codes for CSAGGRVSNQPQHF.

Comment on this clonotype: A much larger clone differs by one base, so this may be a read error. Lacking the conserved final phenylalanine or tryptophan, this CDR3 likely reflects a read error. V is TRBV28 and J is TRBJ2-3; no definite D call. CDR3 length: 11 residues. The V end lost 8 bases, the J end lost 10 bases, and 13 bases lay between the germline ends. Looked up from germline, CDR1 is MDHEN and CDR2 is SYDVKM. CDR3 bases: TGTGCCAGCTCGGCGGCATACTCGCAGTATATT. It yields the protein CASSAAYSQYI.

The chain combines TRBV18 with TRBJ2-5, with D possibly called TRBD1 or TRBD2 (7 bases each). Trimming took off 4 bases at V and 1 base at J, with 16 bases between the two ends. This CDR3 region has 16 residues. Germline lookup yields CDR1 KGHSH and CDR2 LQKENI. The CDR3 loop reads CASSRGGTASQETQYF. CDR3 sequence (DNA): TGTGCCAGCTCACGGGGGGGGACAGCTTCCCAAGAGACCCAGTACTTC.

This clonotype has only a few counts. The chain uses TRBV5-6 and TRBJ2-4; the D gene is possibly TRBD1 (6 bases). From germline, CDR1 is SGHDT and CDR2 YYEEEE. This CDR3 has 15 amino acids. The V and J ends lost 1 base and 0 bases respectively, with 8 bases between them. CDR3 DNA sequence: TGTGCCAGCAGCTTGCAGGGGTTAGCCAAAAACATTCAGTACTTC. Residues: CASSLQGLAKNIQYF.

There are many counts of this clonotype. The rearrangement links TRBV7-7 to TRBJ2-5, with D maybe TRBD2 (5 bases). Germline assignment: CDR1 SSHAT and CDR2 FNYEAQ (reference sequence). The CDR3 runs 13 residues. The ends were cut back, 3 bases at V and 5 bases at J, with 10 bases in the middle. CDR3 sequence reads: CASSFEGRETQYF. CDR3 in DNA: TGTGCCAGCAGCTTTGAGGGTCGGGAGACCCAGTACTTC.

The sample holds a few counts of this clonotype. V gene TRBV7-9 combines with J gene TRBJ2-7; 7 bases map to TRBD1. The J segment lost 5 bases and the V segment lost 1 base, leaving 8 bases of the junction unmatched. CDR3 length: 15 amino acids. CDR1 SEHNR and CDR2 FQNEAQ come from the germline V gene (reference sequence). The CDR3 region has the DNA TGTGCCAGCAGCTTAGACCTGGGACAGAACGACGAGCAGTACTTC. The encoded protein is CASSLDLGQNDEQYF.

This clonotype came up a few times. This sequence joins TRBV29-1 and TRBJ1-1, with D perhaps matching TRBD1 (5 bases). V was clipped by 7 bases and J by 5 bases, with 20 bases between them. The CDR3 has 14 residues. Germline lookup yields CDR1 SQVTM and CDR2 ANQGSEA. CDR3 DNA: TGCAGCGGCTGGGACGGACGTCTGGGGACTGAAGCTTTCTTT. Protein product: CSGWDGRLGTEAFF.

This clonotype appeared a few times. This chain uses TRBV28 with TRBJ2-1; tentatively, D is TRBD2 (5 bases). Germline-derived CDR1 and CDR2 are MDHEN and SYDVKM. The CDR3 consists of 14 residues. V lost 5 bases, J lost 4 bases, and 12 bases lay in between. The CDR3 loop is CASSRGSTYNEQFF. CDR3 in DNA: TGTGCCAGCAGTCGTGGGAGTACATACAATGAGCAGTTCTTC.

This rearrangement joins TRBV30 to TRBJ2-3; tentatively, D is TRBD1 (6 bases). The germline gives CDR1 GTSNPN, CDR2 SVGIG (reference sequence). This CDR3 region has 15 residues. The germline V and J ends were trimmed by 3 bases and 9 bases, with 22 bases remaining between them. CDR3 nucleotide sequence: TGTGCCTGGAGCCATTCCGGGACAAAAGGATCCACGCAGTATTTT. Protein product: CAWSHSGTKGSTQYF. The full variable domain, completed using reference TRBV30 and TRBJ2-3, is SQTIHQWPATLVQPVGSPLSLECTVEGTSNPNLYWYRQAAGRGLQLLFYSVGIGQISSEVPQNLSASRPQDRQFILSSKKLLLSDSGFYLCAWSHSGTKGSTQYFGPGTRLTVL.

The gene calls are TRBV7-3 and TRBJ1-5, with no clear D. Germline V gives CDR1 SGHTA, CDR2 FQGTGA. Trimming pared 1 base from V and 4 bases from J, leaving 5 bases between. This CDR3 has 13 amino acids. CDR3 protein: CASSLSGNQPQHF. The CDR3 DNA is TGTGCCAGCAGCTTAAGTGGTAATCAGCCCCAGCATTTT. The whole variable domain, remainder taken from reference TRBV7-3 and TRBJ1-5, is GAGVSQTPSNKVTEKGKYVELRCDPISGHTALYWYRQSLGQGPEFLIYFQGTGAADDSGLPNDRFFAVRPEGSVSTLKIQRTERGDSAVYLCASSLSGNQPQHFGDGTRLSIL.

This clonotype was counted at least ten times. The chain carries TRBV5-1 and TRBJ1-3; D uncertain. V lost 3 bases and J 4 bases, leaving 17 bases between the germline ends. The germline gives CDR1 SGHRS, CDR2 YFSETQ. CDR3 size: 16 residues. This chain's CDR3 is CASSSPGGPSGNTIYF. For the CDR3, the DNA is TGCGCCAGCAGCTCTCCAGGAGGCCCGTCCGGAAACACCATATATTTT.

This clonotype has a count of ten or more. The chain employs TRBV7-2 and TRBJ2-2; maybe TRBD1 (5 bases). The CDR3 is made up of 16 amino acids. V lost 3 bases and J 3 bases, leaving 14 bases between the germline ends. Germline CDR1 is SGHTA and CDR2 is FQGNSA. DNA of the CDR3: TGTGCCAGCAGCTTTTATGCAGGGTCGGACACCGGGGAGCTGTTTTTT. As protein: CASSFYAGSDTGELFF. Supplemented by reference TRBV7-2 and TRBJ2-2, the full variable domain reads GAGVSQSPSNKVTEKGKDVELRCDPISGHTALYWYRQSLGQGLEFLIYFQGNSAPDKSGLPSDRFSAERTGGSVSTLTIQRTQQEDSAVYLCASSFYAGSDTGELFFGEGSRLTVL.

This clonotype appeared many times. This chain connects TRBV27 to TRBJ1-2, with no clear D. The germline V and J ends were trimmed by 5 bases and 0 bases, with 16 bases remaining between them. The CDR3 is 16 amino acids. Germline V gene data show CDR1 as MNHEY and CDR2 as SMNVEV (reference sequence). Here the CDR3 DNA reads TGTGCCAGCAGTGAATTCCCGATGCGAGCTAACTATGGCTACACCTTC. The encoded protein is CASSEFPMRANYGYTF.

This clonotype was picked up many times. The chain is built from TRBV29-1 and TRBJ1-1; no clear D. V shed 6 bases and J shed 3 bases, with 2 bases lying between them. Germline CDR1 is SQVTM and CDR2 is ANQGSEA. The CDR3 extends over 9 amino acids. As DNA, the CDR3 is TGCAGCGTGGACACTGAAGCTTTCTTT. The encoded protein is CSVDTEAFF.

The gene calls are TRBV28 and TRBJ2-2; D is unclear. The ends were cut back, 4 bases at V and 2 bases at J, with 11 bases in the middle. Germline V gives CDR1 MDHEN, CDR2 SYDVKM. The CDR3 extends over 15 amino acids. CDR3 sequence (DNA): TGTGCCAGCAGTTGGGGTCAGTTAAACACCGGGGAGCTGTTTTTT. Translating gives CASSWGQLNTGELFF.

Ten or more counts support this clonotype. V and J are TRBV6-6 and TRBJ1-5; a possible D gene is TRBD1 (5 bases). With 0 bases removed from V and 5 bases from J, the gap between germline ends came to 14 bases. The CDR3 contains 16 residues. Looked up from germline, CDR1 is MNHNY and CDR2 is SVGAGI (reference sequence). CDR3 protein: CASSYSGPTWDQPQHF. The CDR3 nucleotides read TGTGCCAGCAGTTACTCGGGGCCGACCTGGGATCAGCCCCAGCATTTT.

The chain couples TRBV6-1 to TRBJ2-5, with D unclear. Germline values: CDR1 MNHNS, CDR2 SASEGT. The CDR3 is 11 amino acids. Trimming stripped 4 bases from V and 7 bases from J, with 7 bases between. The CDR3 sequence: CASSVGGTQYF. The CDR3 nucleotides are TGTGCCAGCAGTGTGGGTGGGACCCAGTACTTC.

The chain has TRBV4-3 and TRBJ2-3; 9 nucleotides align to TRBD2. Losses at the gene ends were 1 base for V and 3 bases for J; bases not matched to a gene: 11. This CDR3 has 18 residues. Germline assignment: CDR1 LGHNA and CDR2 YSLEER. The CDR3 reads CASSQVVLSSGGTDTQYF. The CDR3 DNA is TGCGCCAGCAGCCAAGTGGTACTTTCCAGCGGGGGGACAGATACGCAGTATTTT.

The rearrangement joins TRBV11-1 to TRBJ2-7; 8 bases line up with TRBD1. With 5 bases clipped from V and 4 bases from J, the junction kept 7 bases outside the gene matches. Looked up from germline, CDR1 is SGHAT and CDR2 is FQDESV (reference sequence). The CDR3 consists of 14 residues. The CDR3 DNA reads TGTGCCAGCAGCCCTGACAGGGGTGGATACGAGCAGTACTTC. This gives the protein CASSPDRGGYEQYF.

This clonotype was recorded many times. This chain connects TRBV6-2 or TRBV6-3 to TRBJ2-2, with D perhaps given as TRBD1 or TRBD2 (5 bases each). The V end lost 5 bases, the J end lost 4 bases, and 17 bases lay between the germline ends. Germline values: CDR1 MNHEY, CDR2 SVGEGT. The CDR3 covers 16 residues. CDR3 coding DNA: TGTGCCAGCAGTCTCCATGGGCCTGGGGGCACCGGGGAGCTGTTTTTT. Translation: CASSLHGPGGTGELFF.

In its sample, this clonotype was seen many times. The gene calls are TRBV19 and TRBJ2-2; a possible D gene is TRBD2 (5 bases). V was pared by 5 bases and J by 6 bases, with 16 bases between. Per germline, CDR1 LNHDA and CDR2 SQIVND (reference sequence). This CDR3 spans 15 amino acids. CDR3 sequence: CASSSGLVRAGELFF. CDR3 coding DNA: TGTGCCAGTAGTTCAGGACTCGTGCGGGCCGGGGAGCTGTTTTTT.

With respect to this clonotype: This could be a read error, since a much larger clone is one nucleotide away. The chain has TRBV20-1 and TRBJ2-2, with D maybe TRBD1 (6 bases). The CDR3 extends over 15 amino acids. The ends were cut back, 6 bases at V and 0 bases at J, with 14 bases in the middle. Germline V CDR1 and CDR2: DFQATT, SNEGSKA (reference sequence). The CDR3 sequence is CSAPKGETNTGELFF. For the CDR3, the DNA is TGCAGTGCGCCCAAGGGGGAGACGAACACCGGGGAGCTGTTTTTT.

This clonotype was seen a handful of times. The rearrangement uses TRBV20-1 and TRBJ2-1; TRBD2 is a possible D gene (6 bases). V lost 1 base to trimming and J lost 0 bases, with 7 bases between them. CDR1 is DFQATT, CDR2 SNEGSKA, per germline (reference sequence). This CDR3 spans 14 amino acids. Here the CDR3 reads CSARAGSSYNEQFF. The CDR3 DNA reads TGCAGTGCTAGAGCCGGGAGCTCCTACAATGAGCAGTTCTTC.